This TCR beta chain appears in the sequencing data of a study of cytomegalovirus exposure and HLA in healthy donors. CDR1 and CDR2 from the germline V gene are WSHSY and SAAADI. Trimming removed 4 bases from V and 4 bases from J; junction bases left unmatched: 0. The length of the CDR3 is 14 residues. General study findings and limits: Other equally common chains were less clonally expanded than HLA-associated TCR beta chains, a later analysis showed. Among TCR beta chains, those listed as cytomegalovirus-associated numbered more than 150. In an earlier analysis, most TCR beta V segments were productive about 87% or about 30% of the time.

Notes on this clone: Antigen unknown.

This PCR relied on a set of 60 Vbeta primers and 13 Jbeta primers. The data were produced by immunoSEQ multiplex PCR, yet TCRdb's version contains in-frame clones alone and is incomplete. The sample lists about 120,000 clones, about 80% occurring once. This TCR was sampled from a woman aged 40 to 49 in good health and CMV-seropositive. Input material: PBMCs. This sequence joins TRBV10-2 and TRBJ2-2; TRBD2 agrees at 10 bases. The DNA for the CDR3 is TGCGCCAGCAGTGGGACTAGCGGCACCGGGGAGCTGTTTTTT. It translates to CASSGTSGTGELFF.